These T cell receptor beta chains were read from a single sample in a study of identical twins. Each CDR3 protein is one row after TCRdb ran MiXCR on the 5' RACE reads. Of 1.5 million to 2 million distinct CDR3 sequences listed, under 35% are singletons. Sequenced: cord blood. These receptors all come from a newborn girl in good health. CDR3s include the opening cysteine and the closing phenylalanine or tryptophan. The D gene is left open where the match is weak. Clone sizes are given selectively: once, few, many, or a class where the clone is expanded.

d_call,j_call,clone_size,v_call,cdr3_nt,cdr3_aa
TRBD2,TRBJ2-1,NA,TRBV4-2,TGTGCCAGCAGCCAAGGGGGGGCGGGAGGCTACAATGAGCAGTTCTTC,CASSQGGAGGYNEQFF
TRBD2,TRBJ2-1,NA,TRBV3-1,TGTGCCAGCAGCCCAAGCGGGAGGGCGACCTACAATGAGCAGTTCTTC,CASSPSGRATYNEQFF
NA,TRBJ2-7,NA,TRBV12-3/TRBV12-4,TGTGCCAGCAGTTTAGGTCCTAACCCTTCCTACGAGCAGTACTTC,CASSLGPNPSYEQYF
TRBD1,TRBJ2-7,many,TRBV29-1,TGCAGCGTTCATATCCTGACAGGGGTTGCCTACGAGCAGTACTTC,CSVHILTGVAYEQYF
TRBD1,TRBJ2-7,NA,TRBV20-1,TGCAGTGCGCGCCCCGGGACAGGGTCGTTAGGATCCTACGAGCAGTACTTC,CSARPGTGSLGSYEQYF
TRBD2,TRBJ2-3,NA,TRBV7-2,TGTGCCAGCAACCGGGGGGGCCCTATAGATACGCAGTATTTT,CASNRGGPIDTQYF
NA,TRBJ2-1,few,TRBV6-5,TGTGCCAGCAGTTGGGCTAGGGACAATGAGCAGTTCTTC,CASSWARDNEQFF
TRBD2,TRBJ2-5,NA,TRBV5-1,TGCGCCAGCAGCTTGGATAGACTAGCGGAATACAATGAGCAGTACTTC,CASSLDRLAEYNEQYF
TRBD1,TRBJ2-7,NA,TRBV7-8,TGTGCCAGCAGCTCCATAATTCACCGCGGACAGGGGGAATACTACGAGCAGTACTTC,CASSSIIHRGQGEYYEQYF
NA,TRBJ2-5,NA,TRBV28,TGTGCCAGCAGCTTTAAACGGCGGGACGGAGACAATGAGCAGTACTTC,CASSFKRRDGDNEQYF
TRBD1,TRBJ2-7,few,TRBV20-1,TGCAGTGCTAGCACAGGGGACTACGAGCAGTACTTC,CSASTGDYEQYF
NA,TRBJ1-2,NA,TRBV20-1,TGCAGTGCTAGACTTATCGGCGCTGGCTACACCTTC,CSARLIGAGYTF
TRBD2,TRBJ2-1,NA,TRBV7-2,TGTGCCAGCAGCTTAAGACTAGCGGGGGTTACCTACAATGAGCAGTTCTTC,CASSLRLAGVTYNEQFF
NA,TRBJ2-7,NA,TRBV12-3/TRBV12-4,TGTGCCAGTGGCAAGGGACCTCGGGGGTCCTACGAGCAGTACTTC,CASGKGPRGSYEQYF
NA,TRBJ2-3,NA,TRBV4-2,TGTGCCAGCAGCCAAGATCTTTGGGCAGGGGGCACAGATACGCAGTATTTT,CASSQDLWAGGTDTQYF
TRBD2,TRBJ2-3,NA,TRBV12-3/TRBV12-4,TGTGCCAGCAGTCGACTAGCGGGAGGGCCTAATACGCAGTATTTT,CASSRLAGGPNTQYF
TRBD2,TRBJ2-2,NA,TRBV28,TGTGCCAGCAGTTTCTCGTTACTAGCGGGAGCCGTTACCGGGGAGCTGTTTTTT,CASSFSLLAGAVTGELFF
TRBD2,TRBJ2-5,NA,TRBV24-1,TGTGCCACCAGTGACCCGGGACTAGCGGAGACCCAGTACTTC,CATSDPGLAETQYF
TRBD1,TRBJ2-7,many,TRBV27,TGTGCCAGCAGTTTAAGGACAGGGGGCTACGAGCAGTACTTC,CASSLRTGGYEQYF
NA,TRBJ2-7,many,TRBV27,TGTGCCAGCAGTTTATGGGACTCCTACGAGCAGTACTTC,CASSLWDSYEQYF
NA,TRBJ2-6,many,TRBV3-1,TGTGCCAGCAGCCAACCTTACTTGCACTCTGGGGCCAACGTCCTGACTTTC,CASSQPYLHSGANVLTF
NA,TRBJ2-1,NA,TRBV27,TGTGCCAGCAGTTTAACCTGGGGCCTTACCTACAATGAGCAGTTCTTC,CASSLTWGLTYNEQFF
TRBD2,TRBJ2-5,few,TRBV9,TGTGCCAGCAGCGTAGCCCAAGGTACTAGCGTTAAGGAGACCCAGTACTTC,CASSVAQGTSVKETQYF
NA,TRBJ2-7,NA,TRBV6-6,TGTGCCAGCAGGAGTAACCGGGACCTAACCTACGAGCAGTACTTC,CASRSNRDLTYEQYF
NA,TRBJ1-2,many,TRBV29-1,TGCAGCGTTGAATCCAGGGTTGGCTACACCTTC,CSVESRVGYTF